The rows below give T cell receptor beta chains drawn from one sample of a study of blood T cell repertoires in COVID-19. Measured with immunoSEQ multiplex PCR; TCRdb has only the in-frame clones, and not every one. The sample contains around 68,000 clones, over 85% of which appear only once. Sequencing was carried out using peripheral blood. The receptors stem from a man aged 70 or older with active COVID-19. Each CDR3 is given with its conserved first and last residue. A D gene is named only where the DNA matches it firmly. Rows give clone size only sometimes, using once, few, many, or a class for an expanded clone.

CDR3 protein: CASSFGTSGGSDTQYF
CDR3 DNA: TGTGCCAGCAGCTTTGGGACTAGCGGGGGCTCAGATACGCAGTATTTT
D gene: TRBD2
clone size: .
J gene: TRBJ2-3
V gene: TRBV7-8

CDR3 protein: CASSLVGGGLVTDTQYF
CDR3 DNA: TGTGCCAGCAGCTTAGTGGGTGGGGGACTAGTGACAGATACGCAGTATTTT
D gene: TRBD2
clone size: .
J gene: TRBJ2-3
V gene: TRBV7-6

CDR3 protein: CASSVGLSSTLNEQFF
CDR3 DNA: TGTGCCAGCAGCGTGGGACTTTCTTCTACGTTGAATGAGCAGTTCTTC
D gene: .
clone size: .
J gene: TRBJ2-1
V gene: TRBV9

CDR3 protein: CASSLGRGDYGYTF
CDR3 DNA: TGTGCCAGTAGTCTTGGCAGGGGTGACTATGGCTACACCTTC
D gene: .
clone size: .
J gene: TRBJ1-2
V gene: TRBV19

CDR3 protein: CASSYGWTGTDTQYF
CDR3 DNA: TGTGCCAGCAGTTACGGATGGACAGGCACAGATACGCAGTATTTT
D gene: .
clone size: .
J gene: TRBJ2-3
V gene: TRBV6-5

CDR3 protein: CASSQDGPRGGWGTQYF
CDR3 DNA: TGTGCCAGCAGCCAAGACGGGCCTCGGGGGGGCTGGGGGACCCAGTACTTC
D gene: TRBD2
clone size: .
J gene: TRBJ2-5
V gene: TRBV3-1/TRBV3-2

CDR3 protein: CASSARGTGDYNEQFF
CDR3 DNA: TGTGCCAGCAGCGCCCGGGGGACAGGGGATTACAATGAGCAGTTCTTC
D gene: TRBD1
clone size: .
J gene: TRBJ2-1
V gene: TRBV11-3

CDR3 protein: CASTPTTGLPTYGYTF
CDR3 DNA: TGTGCCAGCACCCCGACAACGGGACTTCCAACCTATGGCTACACCTTC
D gene: .
clone size: .
J gene: TRBJ1-2
V gene: TRBV5-6

CDR3 protein: CATSGTRGSNNQPQHF
CDR3 DNA: TGTGCCACCAGTGGCACCAGGGGGTCCAACAATCAGCCCCAGCATTTT
D gene: TRBD1
clone size: .
J gene: TRBJ1-5
V gene: TRBV24-1

CDR3 protein: CASSLKLGGDTQYF
CDR3 DNA: TGTGCCAGCAGTTTAAAGCTAGGGGGAGATACGCAGTATTTT
D gene: .
clone size: .
J gene: TRBJ2-3
V gene: TRBV28

CDR3 protein: CSVRSGSSYEQYF
CDR3 DNA: TGCAGCGTTCGGAGTGGGAGCTCCTACGAGCAGTACTTC
D gene: .
clone size: once
J gene: TRBJ2-7
V gene: TRBV29-1

CDR3 protein: CASSQAIAYNEQFF
CDR3 DNA: TGTGCCAGCAGCCAAGCTATAGCCTACAATGAGCAGTTCTTC
D gene: .
clone size: .
J gene: TRBJ2-1
V gene: TRBV14

CDR3 protein: CASTLGRTGRQETQYF
CDR3 DNA: TGTGCCAGCACCTTAGGTCGGACAGGGAGGCAAGAGACCCAGTACTTC
D gene: TRBD1
clone size: .
J gene: TRBJ2-5
V gene: TRBV7-9

CDR3 protein: CASSASDRGRQGELFF
CDR3 DNA: TGTGCCAGTAGTGCTTCGGACAGGGGGCGTCAAGGGGAGCTGTTTTTT
D gene: TRBD1
clone size: .
J gene: TRBJ2-2
V gene: TRBV19

CDR3 protein: CASSFPGDKETQYF
CDR3 DNA: TGTGCCAGCAGCTTCCCAGGGGACAAGGAGACCCAGTACTTC
D gene: .
clone size: .
J gene: TRBJ2-5
V gene: TRBV7-9

CDR3 protein: CASSPEGSDTQYF
CDR3 DNA: TGCGCCAGCAGCCCGGAGGGGAGCGATACGCAGTATTTT
D gene: .
clone size: .
J gene: TRBJ2-3
V gene: TRBV4-3

CDR3 protein: CASSSGTSGVSSYNEQFF
CDR3 DNA: TGTGCCAGCAGCTCAGGGACTAGCGGGGTAAGCTCCTACAATGAGCAGTTCTTC
D gene: TRBD2
clone size: .
J gene: TRBJ2-1
V gene: TRBV7-3

CDR3 protein: CASSLWAGKALSNQPQHF
CDR3 DNA: TGTGCCAGCAGTTTATGGGCAGGGAAAGCGTTAAGCAATCAGCCCCAGCATTTT
D gene: .
clone size: once
J gene: TRBJ1-5
V gene: TRBV28

CDR3 protein: CASSGEETQYF
CDR3 DNA: TGTGCCAGCAGTGGGGAGGAGACCCAGTACTTC
D gene: .
clone size: .
J gene: TRBJ2-5
V gene: TRBV6-2/TRBV6-3

CDR3 protein: CASSQDGTGEYEQYF
CDR3 DNA: TGTGCCAGCAGCCAAGACGGGACAGGGGAATACGAGCAGTACTTC
D gene: TRBD1
clone size: .
J gene: TRBJ2-7
V gene: TRBV4-2

CDR3 protein: CASSLVGGYNSPLHF
CDR3 DNA: TGTGCCAGCAGCTTGGTAGGGGGCTATAATTCACCCCTCCACTTT
D gene: .
clone size: .
J gene: TRBJ1-6
V gene: TRBV5-6

CDR3 protein: CASREQGSSYEQYF
CDR3 DNA: TGTGCCAGCAGGGAACAGGGTTCCTCCTACGAGCAGTACTTC
D gene: .
clone size: .
J gene: TRBJ2-7
V gene: TRBV7-2